This is a list of T cell receptor beta chains from one sample in a study of blood T cell repertoires in COVID-19. Sequencing used immunoSEQ multiplex PCR; TCRdb keeps in-frame clones, though not all of them. Here the sample spans about 300,000 clones, roughly 90% being singletons. The sequenced material came from peripheral blood. The receptor source for this set is a man aged 40-49 years with acute or convalescent COVID-19. CDR3s include the opening cysteine and the closing phenylalanine or tryptophan. Fields, in order: V gene, J gene, CDR3 protein.

TRBV2	TRBJ2-6	CASMGRAGANVLTF
TRBV13	TRBJ2-7	CASSLARDRDGEQYF
TRBV2	TRBJ2-7	CASRAIFRDRESYEQYF
TRBV6-5	TRBJ1-3	CASSWGLGNTIYF
TRBV7-9	TRBJ1-4	CASSWAGQEGNEKLFF
TRBV6-5	TRBJ1-4	CASSAPGTGDEKLFF
TRBV10-3	TRBJ1-5	CAISDRTGDQPQHF
TRBV5-1	TRBJ2-2	CASSLALAGPGELFF
TRBV12-3/TRBV12-4	TRBJ1-5	CASSSTSNQPQHF
TRBV6-1	TRBJ1-6	CASSETGLNSPLHF
TRBV11-2	TRBJ1-6	CASSLNRGDNSPLHF
TRBV2	TRBJ1-2	CASGGLNYGYTF
TRBV24-1	TRBJ2-3	CATSDLDRRSTDTQYF
TRBV11-2	TRBJ2-5	CASSLLLTETQYF
TRBV27	TRBJ1-5	CASSPGTGSYQPQHF
TRBV6-5	TRBJ2-7	CASRSQKYEQYF
TRBV19	TRBJ1-4	CASSKAGSPRGEKLFF
TRBV6-2/TRBV6-3	TRBJ2-5	CASSYSATGIDEETQYF
TRBV5-1	TRBJ1-5	CASSLETGSQPQHF
TRBV3-1/TRBV3-2	TRBJ1-4	CASSPGTGRPNEKLFF
TRBV11-2	TRBJ1-2	CASSFSQGAGGYTF
TRBV5-1	TRBJ2-1	CASSYYDEQFF
TRBV5-1	TRBJ1-4	CASSPNRQGRDEKLFF
TRBV5-4	TRBJ1-1	CASSLDSHNTEAFF
TRBV2	TRBJ2-7	CASSLYEQYF
TRBV3-1/TRBV3-2	TRBJ1-1	CASSTRGQNTEAFF
TRBV6-5	TRBJ2-7	CASSHGTESYEQYF
TRBV3-1/TRBV3-2	TRBJ1-2	CASSYTGPGYTF
TRBV10-3	TRBJ1-2	CAISEGASPPRGYTF
TRBV3-1/TRBV3-2	TRBJ2-7	CASSQEAPRGAGAYEQYF
TRBV3-1/TRBV3-2	TRBJ1-6	CASSPLWTPYNSPLHF
TRBV18	TRBJ2-1	CASSPRTGDNEQFF
TRBV5-1	TRBJ2-1	CASSFGSGGAPNEQFF
TRBV4-2	TRBJ1-5	CASSQGQGDRYIVGPQHF
TRBV10-3	TRBJ1-2	CAISEQIQDYGYTF
TRBV18	TRBJ2-3	CASSPPAGGVAHTQYF
TRBV2	TRBJ1-5	CASSAAQRNQPQHF
TRBV29-1	TRBJ1-1	CSGQGTEAFF
TRBV6-5	TRBJ1-2	CAIQARLRTGYGYTF
TRBV12-5	TRBJ1-2	CASGLSGGTLYTF